This T cell receptor (beta chain) was sequenced during a study of monozygotic twins with inflammatory bowel disease. No DNA is given; TCRdb re-called the 5' RACE reads and lists each CDR3 protein once. The listing contains nearly 450,000 distinct CDR3 sequences. There are 14 residues in the CDR3. CDR1 is DFQATT, CDR2 SNEGSKA, per germline (reference sequence). The chain has TRBV20-1 and TRBJ2-5. The sequenced material came from blood. This receptor was identified in a human donor with ulcerative colitis or Crohn's disease, or a healthy co-twin of an affected twin (not recorded which). The CDR3 sequence is CSAGKRGWGETQYF.